This T cell receptor beta chain stems from a study of shared clonotypes between healthy human individuals (TCRdb year 2020). Concerning the study at large: The cohort comprised a couple of women and a few men aged 18 to 49 years. Each donor's leukapheresis produced roughly between about 0.85 and 10 billion PBMCs. To estimate repertoire size and how much clonotypes are shared between individuals, the study performed deep sequencing of blood TCR repertoires from roughly five healthy adults. Different laboratories and diverse techniques were used to prepare libraries and sequence TCR repertoires, to increase sequencing depth and limit assay-specific biases. For each donor, three plates each were used for CD4 naive and CD4 memory, two plates were used for CD8 naive, and one plate was used for CD8 memory. What the study reported, not specific to this receptor: Sampling was restricted to blood, and TCR repertoires in tissues likely differ from the TCR repertoires found in blood. Sharing across a few donors was observed for approximately 5% of naive CD4, around 3.5% of naive CD8, roughly 2.3% of memory CD4, and around 0.4% of memory CD8 clonotypes. Estimated clonotype richness was generally larger for naive than for memory subsets. Clonotypes shared by all four sorted-subset donors showed higher generation probabilities than non-shared clonotypes. Because the study included a small number of donors, the genetic and exposure-history diversity represented was limited. Pairwise subsampling indicated that sequencing depth was expected to affect the degree of clonotype sharing among donors. Rarefaction of sorted-subset datasets indicated incomplete sequencing despite the large sequencing depth.

Worth noting for this clone: Its binding antigen is unknown. No much larger clone exists at a distance of one base, and base qualities are not known.

TCR CDR3 regions were amplified from genomic DNA by multiplex PCR using the deep immunoSEQ assay. Extracted genomic DNA from each cell subset was spread evenly across all wells of several immunoSEQ 96-well plates, with each plate serving as a replicate. For sorted subsets, approximately 200 ng of genomic DNA, equivalent to some 30,000 T cell genomes, went into each replicate PCR. Purified libraries were quantified with a Qubit 3.0 fluorometer, sized on a Bioanalyzer 2100, and re-quantified with the KAPA Library Quantification kit. Every immunoSEQ 96-well plate was sequenced on a separate single-read 150-cycle Illumina NextSeq 550 flow cell. Under the source paper's analysis protocol: The immunoSEQ output contained only junctional sequences without quality scores, so filtering could not match that applied to full-length reads. To assign V/J genes and CDR3, sequences were annotated against IMGT germline references using PyIR, a Python wrapper for IgBLAST v1.9. Reads with weak V/J assignments (E-value above 1e-6), missing CDR3, stop codons, out-of-frame junctions, or ambiguous translated residues were removed. V3J clonotypes were defined as sequences sharing the same inferred V gene, J gene, and CDR3 amino acid sequence. To compute the percentage overlap between repertoires, the number of shared unique clonotypes was divided by the size of the smaller repertoire. RTK rarefaction, the Chao1 estimator, and Recon v2.1 estimates of unobserved clonotypes were used to assess repertoire richness. Generation probabilities were computed with OLGA for all TCRbeta clonotypes obtained by the gDNA method from several donors. TCRdb obtained this table from immuneACCESS and retained in-frame rearrangements with V and J assigned. These tables miss some clones; where compared with another copy, unresolved V genes account for less than half of the shortfall, and the remainder is unexplained. V and J calls and clone size are copied from that table; D and trimming were computed from the DNA. The sample table records around 2.1 million clones; approximately 94% of these occur just once. 1.5% to 2% of the sample is held by the ten biggest clonotypes.

CD8 naive samples were CD45RO-negative cells positively selected for CCR7, giving a CD45RA+CCR7+ population that excluded TemRA cells. The donors were healthy, HIV-negative adults who had no recently reported acute infections or vaccinations. Every donor was a Caucasian adult residing in Nashville, Tennessee, USA. Blood was obtained by leukapheresis, after which PBMCs were separated by Ficoll-Histopaque density gradient centrifugation and cryopreserved in liquid nitrogen vapor phase. Analytical flow cytometry was used to check the purity and quantity of every magnetically sorted T cell population. From each sorted fraction, genomic DNA was isolated and quantified by UV absorbance on a Nanodrop 2000c. The germline V gene specifies MNHNS as CDR1 and SASEGT as CDR2. V drops 8 bases and J drops 5 bases, leaving 21 bases in between. Spanning cysteine to phenylalanine, the CDR3 consists of 15 amino acids. Only the CDR3 region is kept as DNA, spanning 45 bases read in frame from base 1.

Sequencing input: naive CD8+ T cells from PBMCs. According to the study, the label for this sample's cell subset or site signals: CD45RA+CCR7+. This TCR was recovered from a young man in good health. Some clones in this sample may be carry-over from other donors' samples. This chain joins TRBV6-1 to TRBJ1-2, with the D gene call left open. DNA sequence: TGTGCCAGCTCGAACAGAGACCTACTCCAATATGGCTACACCTTC. Translated, this is CASSNRDLLQYGYTF.